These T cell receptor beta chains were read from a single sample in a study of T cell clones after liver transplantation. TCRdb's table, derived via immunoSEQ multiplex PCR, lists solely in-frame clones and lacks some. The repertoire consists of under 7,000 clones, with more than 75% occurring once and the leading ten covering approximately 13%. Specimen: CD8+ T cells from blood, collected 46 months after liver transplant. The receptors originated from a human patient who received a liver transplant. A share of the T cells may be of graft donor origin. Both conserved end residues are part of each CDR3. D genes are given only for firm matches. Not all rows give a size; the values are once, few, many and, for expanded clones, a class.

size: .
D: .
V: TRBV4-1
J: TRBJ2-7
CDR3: CASSQTLAGTYEQYF
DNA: TGCGCCAGCAGCCAGACCTTAGCCGGCACGTACGAGCAGTACTTC

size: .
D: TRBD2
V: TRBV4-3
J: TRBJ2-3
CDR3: CASSQGIAGGPDTQYF
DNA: TGCGCCAGCAGCCAAGGGATAGCGGGCGGTCCAGATACGCAGTATTTT

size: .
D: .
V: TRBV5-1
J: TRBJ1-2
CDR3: CASSLEGNYGYTF
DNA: TGCGCCAGCAGCTTGGAAGGGAACTATGGCTACACCTTC

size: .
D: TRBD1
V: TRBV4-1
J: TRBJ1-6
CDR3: CASSQRGQGASPLHF
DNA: TGCGCCAGCAGCCAGCGCGGACAGGGCGCTTCACCCCTCCACTTT

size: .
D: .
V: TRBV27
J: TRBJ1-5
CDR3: CASSLRPGGDQPQHF
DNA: TGTGCCAGCAGTTTAAGGCCCGGGGGGGACCAGCCCCAGCATTTT

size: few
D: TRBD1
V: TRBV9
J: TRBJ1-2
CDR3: CASSVGEGQGYQRF
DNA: TGTGCCAGCAGCGTAGGGGAAGGACAGGGCTACCAACGCTTC

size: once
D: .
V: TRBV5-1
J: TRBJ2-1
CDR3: CASSWGPVSNEQFF
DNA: TGCGCCAGCAGCTGGGGTCCAGTATCCAATGAGCAGTTCTTC

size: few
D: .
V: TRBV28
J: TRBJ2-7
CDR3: CASSLGERDEQYF
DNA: TGTGCCAGCAGTTTAGGTGAGAGGGACGAGCAGTACTTC

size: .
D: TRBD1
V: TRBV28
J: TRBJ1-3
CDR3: CASSLTGGSGNTIYF
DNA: TGTGCCAGCAGTTTGACAGGGGGCTCTGGAAACACCATATATTTT

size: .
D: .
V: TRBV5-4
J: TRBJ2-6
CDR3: CASSYGPDSGANVLTF
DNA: TGTGCCAGCAGCTATGGACCGGACTCTGGGGCCAACGTCCTGACTTTC

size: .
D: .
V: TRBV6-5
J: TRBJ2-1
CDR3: CASSYSNDNEQFF
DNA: TGTGCCAGCAGTTACTCTAACGACAATGAGCAGTTCTTC

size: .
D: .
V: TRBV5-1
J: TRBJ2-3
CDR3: CASSLSGRGTQYF
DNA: TGCGCCAGCAGCTTGTCCGGACGGGGGACGCAGTATTTT

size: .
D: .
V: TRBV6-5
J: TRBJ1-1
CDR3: CASSYMNTEAFF
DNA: TGTGCCAGCAGTTACATGAACACTGAAGCTTTCTTT

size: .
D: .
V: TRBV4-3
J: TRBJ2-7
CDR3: CASSQASSEQYF
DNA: TGCGCCAGCAGCCAAGCCTCCTCCGAGCAGTACTTC

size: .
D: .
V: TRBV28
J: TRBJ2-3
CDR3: CASSPEGYTDTQYF
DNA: TGTGCCAGCAGTCCGGAGGGTTACACAGATACGCAGTATTTT

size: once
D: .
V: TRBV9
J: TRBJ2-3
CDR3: CASSVFSGTSTDTQYF
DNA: TGTGCCAGCAGCGTATTCAGCGGAACTAGCACAGATACGCAGTATTTT

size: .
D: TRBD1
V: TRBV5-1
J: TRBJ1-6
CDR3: CASSTGQGPNNSPLHF
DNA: TGCGCCAGCAGCACGGGACAGGGCCCAAATAATTCACCCCTCCACTTT

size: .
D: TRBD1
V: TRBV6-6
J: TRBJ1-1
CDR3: CASRLQGAGTEAFF
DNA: TGTGCCAGCAGGTTACAGGGGGCGGGTACTGAAGCTTTCTTT

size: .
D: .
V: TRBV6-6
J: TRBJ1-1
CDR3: CASSPLSMGATFEAFF
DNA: TGTGCCAGCAGTCCGCTTAGTATGGGGGCTACCTTTGAAGCTTTCTTT

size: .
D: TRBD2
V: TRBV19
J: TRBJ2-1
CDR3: CASSGGLAGANEQFF
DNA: TGTGCCAGTAGTGGGGGCCTAGCGGGAGCAAATGAGCAGTTCTTC

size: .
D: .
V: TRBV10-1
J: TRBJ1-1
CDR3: CASSEGQATEAFF
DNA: TGCGCCAGCAGTGAGGGGCAGGCCACTGAAGCTTTCTTT

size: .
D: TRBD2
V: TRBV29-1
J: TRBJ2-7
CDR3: CSVEAMSGRSNEQYF
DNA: TGCAGCGTTGAGGCGATGAGCGGGAGGTCTAACGAGCAGTACTTC

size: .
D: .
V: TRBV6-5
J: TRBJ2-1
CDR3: CAASSGDYDDWFF
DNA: TGTGCCGCCTCTAGTGGAGACTACGATGACTGGTTCTTC

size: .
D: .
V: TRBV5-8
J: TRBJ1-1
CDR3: CASSLGYGHTEAFF
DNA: TGTGCCAGCAGCTTGGGGTACGGACACACTGAAGCTTTCTTT

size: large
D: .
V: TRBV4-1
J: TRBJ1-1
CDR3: CASTSEGTRRTEAFF
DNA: TGCGCCAGCACCTCGGAGGGGACCCGGAGGACTGAAGCTTTCTTT

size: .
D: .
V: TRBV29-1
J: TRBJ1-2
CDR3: CSVEPPEGGVGGYTF
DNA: TGCAGCGTTGAACCCCCAGAGGGGGGGGTAGGTGGCTACACCTTC

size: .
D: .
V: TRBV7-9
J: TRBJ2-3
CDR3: CASSLGLPTDTQYF
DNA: TGTGCCAGCAGCTTAGGCCTGCCAACAGATACGCAGTATTTT

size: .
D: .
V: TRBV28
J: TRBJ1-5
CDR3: CASSLIHQPQHF
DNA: TGTGCCAGCAGTTTGATCCATCAGCCCCAGCATTTT

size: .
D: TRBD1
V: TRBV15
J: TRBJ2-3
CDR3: CATSYTGAGDTQYF
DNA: TGTGCCACCAGCTATACAGGGGCAGGGGATACGCAGTATTTT

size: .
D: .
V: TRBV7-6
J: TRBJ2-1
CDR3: CASSRDGYNEQFF
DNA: TGTGCCAGCAGCCGGGACGGCTACAATGAGCAGTTCTTC

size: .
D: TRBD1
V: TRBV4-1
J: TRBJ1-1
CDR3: CASSQRQGAEAFF
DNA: TGCGCCAGCAGCCAACGACAGGGCGCTGAAGCTTTCTTT

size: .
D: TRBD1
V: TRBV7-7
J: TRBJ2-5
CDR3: CASSLEGTEWETQYF
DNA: TGTGCTAGCAGCTTAGAAGGGACAGAATGGGAGACCCAGTACTTC

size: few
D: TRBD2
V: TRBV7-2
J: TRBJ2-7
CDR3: CASTLAGGEGYEQYF
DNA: TGTGCCAGCACCCTAGCGGGAGGCGAAGGGTACGAGCAGTACTTC

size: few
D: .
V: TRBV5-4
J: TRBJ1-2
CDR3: CASSPRRGSESYTF
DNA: TGTGCCAGCAGCCCTCGGAGAGGGTCGGAGAGCTACACCTTC

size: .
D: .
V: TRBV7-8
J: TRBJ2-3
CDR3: CASSLEILRLADMSQYF
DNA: TGTGCCAGCAGCTTAGAGATCCTGAGGTTAGCGGACATGTCGCAGTATTTT

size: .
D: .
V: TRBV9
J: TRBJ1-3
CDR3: CASSLSSVSGNTIYF
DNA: TGTGCCAGCAGCCTAAGTTCAGTCTCTGGAAACACCATATATTTT

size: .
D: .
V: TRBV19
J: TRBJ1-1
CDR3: CASSPTGSNMNTEAFF
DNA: TGTGCCAGTAGTCCGACCGGGTCGAACATGAACACTGAAGCTTTCTTT

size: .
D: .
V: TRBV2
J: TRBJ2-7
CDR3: CASSESTGYEQYF
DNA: TGTGCCAGCAGTGAATCGACGGGCTACGAGCAGTACTTC

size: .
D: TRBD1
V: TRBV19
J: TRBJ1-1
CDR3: CATQGAPATEAFF
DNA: TGTGCCACCCAGGGGGCCCCTGCCACTGAAGCTTTCTTT

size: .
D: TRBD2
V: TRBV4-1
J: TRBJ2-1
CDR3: CASSQEPAGAGGYNEQFF
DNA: TGCGCCAGCAGCCAAGAACCCGCGGGAGCGGGGGGTTACAATGAGCAGTTCTTC

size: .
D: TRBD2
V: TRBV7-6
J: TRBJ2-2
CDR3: CASRLGGTSGSLTGELFF
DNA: TGTGCCAGCAGGCTCGGGGGGACTAGCGGGAGTTTAACCGGGGAGCTGTTTTTT

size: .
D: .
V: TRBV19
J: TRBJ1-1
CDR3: CASSPPTGVTEAFF
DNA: TGTGCCAGTAGTCCTCCGACCGGGGTGACTGAAGCTTTCTTT